Here is one T cell receptor beta chain with its context. The protocol was immunoSEQ multiplex PCR, while the TCRdb copy is restricted to in-frame clones and leaves out a portion. The table shows 2.5 million or so clones, with approximately 90% occurring only once. These data originate in a study of shared clonotypes between healthy human individuals. The germline gives CDR1 SEHNR, CDR2 FQNEAQ (reference sequence). This CDR3 has 13 amino acids. V was pared by 5 bases and J by 6 bases, with 12 bases between. J is TRBJ2-3 and V is TRBV7-9; D possibly corresponds to TRBD1 (6 bases). The sequence came from a man aged 18-30 years in good health. The sample consisted of naive CD4+ T cells sorted from blood. The subset: CD45RA+ positively selected. The chain's CDR3 is CASSAQGIDTQYF. For the CDR3, the DNA is TGTGCCAGCAGCGCACAGGGTATCGATACGCAGTATTTT.